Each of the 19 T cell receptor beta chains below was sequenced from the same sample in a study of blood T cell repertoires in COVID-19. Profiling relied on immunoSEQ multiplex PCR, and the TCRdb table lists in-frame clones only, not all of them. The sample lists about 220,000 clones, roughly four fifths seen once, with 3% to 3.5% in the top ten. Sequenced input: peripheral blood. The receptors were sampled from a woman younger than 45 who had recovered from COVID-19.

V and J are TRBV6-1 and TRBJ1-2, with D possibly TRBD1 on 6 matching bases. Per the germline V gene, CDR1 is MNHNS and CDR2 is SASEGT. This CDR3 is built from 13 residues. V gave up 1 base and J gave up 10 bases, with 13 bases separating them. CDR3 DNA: TGTGCCAGCAGTGAAGTACAGGGCGAGGCCTACACCTTC. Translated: CASSEVQGEAYTF.

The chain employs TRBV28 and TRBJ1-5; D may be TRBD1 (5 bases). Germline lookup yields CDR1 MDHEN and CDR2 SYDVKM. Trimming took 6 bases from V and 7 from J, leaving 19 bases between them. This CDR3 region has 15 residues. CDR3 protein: CASRPTGSAGQPQHF. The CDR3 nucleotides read TGTGCCAGCAGGCCCACAGGTTCTGCTGGACAGCCCCAGCATTTT.

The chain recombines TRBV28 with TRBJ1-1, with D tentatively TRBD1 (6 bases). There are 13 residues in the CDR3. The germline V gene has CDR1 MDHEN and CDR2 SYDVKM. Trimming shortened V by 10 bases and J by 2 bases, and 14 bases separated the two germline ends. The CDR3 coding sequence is TGTGCCACCCTAGACAGGACCAACACTGAAGCTTTCTTT. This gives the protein CATLDRTNTEAFF.

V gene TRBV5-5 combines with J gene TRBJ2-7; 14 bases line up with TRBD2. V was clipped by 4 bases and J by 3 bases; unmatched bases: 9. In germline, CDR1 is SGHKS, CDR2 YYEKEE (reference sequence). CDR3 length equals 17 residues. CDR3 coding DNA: TGTGCCAGCAGCCTCGGACTAGCGGGAGGACACATCTACGAGCAGTACTTC. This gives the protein CASSLGLAGGHIYEQYF.

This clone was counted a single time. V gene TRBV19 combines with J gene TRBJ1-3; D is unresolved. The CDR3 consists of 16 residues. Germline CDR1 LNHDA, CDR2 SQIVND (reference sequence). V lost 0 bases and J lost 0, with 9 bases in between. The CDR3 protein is CASSIEAAYSGNTIYF. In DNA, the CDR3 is TGTGCCAGTAGTATAGAAGCGGCTTACTCTGGAAACACCATATATTTT.

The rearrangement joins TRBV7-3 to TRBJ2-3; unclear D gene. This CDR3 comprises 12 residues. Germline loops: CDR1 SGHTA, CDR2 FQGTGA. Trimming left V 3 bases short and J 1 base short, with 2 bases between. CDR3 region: CASSFGTDTQYF. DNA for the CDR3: TGTGCCAGCAGCTTCGGCACAGATACGCAGTATTTT.

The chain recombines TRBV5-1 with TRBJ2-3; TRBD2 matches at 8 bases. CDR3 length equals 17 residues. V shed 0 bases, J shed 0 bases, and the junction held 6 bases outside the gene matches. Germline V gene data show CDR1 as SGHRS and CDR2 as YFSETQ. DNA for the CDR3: TGCGCCAGCAGCTTGGCGGCTAGCGGGCACAGCACAGATACGCAGTATTTT. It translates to CASSLAASGHSTDTQYF.

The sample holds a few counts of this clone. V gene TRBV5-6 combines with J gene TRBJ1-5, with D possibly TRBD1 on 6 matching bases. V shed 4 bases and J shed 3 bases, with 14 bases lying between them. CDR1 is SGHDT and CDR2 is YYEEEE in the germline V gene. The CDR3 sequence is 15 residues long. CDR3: CASSRQDRPNQPQHF. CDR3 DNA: TGTGCCAGCAGCCGGCAGGACAGACCCAATCAGCCCCAGCATTTT.

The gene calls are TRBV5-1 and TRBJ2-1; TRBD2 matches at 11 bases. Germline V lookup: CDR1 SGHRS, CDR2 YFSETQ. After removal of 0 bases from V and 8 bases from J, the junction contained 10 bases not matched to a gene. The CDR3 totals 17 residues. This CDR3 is CASSLEPSGRLGDEQFF. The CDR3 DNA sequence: TGCGCCAGCAGCTTGGAGCCTAGCGGGAGGTTAGGCGATGAGCAGTTCTTC.

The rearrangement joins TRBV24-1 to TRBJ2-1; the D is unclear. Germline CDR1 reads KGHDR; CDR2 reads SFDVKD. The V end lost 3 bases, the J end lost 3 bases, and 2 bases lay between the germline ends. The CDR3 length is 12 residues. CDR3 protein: CATSDLYNEQFF. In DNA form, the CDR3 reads TGTGCCACCAGTGATCTCTACAATGAGCAGTTCTTC.

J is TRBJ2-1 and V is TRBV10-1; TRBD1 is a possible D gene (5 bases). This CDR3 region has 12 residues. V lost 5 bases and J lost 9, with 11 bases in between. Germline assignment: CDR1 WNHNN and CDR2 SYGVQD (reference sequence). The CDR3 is CASSQPDTEQFF. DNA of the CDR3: TGCGCCAGCAGTCAACCGGACACTGAGCAGTTCTTC.

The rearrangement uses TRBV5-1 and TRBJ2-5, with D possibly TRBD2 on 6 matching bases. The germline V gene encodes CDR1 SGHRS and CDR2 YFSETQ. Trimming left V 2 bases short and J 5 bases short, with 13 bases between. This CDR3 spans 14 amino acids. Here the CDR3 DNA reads TGCGCCAGCAGCTTATCGGGGGTAGGGGAGACCCAGTACTTC. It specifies CASSLSGVGETQYF. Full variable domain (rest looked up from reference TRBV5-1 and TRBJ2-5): KAGVTQTPRYLIKTRGQQVTLSCSPISGHRSVSWYQQTPGQGLQFLFEYFSETQRNKGNFPGRFSGRQFSNSRSEMNVSTLELGDSALYLCASSLSGVGETQYFGPGTRLLVL.

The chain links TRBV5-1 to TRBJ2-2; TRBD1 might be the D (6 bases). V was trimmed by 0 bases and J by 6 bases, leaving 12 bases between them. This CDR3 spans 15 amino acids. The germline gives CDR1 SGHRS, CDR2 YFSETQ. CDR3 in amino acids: CASSLVAGAPGELFF. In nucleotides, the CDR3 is TGCGCCAGCAGCTTGGTTGCAGGGGCTCCCGGGGAGCTGTTTTTT.

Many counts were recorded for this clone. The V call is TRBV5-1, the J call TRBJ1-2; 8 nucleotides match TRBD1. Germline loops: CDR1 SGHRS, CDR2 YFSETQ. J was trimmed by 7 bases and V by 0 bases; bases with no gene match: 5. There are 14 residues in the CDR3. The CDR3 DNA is TGCGCCAGCAGCTTGGCCGCCCAGGGGGCTGGCTACACCTTC. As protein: CASSLAAQGAGYTF.

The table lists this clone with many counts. The CDR3 DNA reads TGCGCCAGCAGCTTTGGACAGACAACCTCTGGAAACACCATATATTTT. Its translation is CASSFGQTTSGNTIYF. This sequence joins TRBV5-1 and TRBJ1-3; D is possibly TRBD1 (6 bases). V was cut by 2 bases and J by 0 bases, with 12 bases left in between. CDR1 and CDR2 (germline): SGHRS, YFSETQ. The CDR3 consists of 16 residues.

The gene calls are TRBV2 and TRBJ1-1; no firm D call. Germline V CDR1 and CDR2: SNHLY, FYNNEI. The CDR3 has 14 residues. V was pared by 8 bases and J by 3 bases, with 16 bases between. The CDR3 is CASVKDGEDTEAFF. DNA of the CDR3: TGTGCCAGCGTTAAGGACGGGGAAGACACTGAAGCTTTCTTT.

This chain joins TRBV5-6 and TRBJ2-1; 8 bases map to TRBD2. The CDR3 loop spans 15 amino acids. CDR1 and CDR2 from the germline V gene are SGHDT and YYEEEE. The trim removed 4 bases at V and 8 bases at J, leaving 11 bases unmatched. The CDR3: CASSALAASKDEQFF. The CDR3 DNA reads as TGTGCCAGCAGCGCACTAGCGGCCAGCAAGGATGAGCAGTTCTTC.

CDR3 DNA sequence: TGTGCCAGCAGCTTAAGAGGCAGTGAGACAGATACGCAGTATTTT. It is translated as CASSLRGSETDTQYF. The V gene is TRBV7-3, the J gene TRBJ2-3; no reliable D call. V lost 1 base to trimming and J lost 3 bases, with 11 bases between them. The CDR3 is 15 amino acids. CDR1 SGHTA and CDR2 FQGTGA come from the germline V gene. Supplemented by reference TRBV7-3 and TRBJ2-3, the full variable domain reads GAGVSQTPSNKVTEKGKYVELRCDPISGHTALYWYRQSLGQGPEFLIYFQGTGAADDSGLPNDRFFAVRPEGSVSTLKIQRTERGDSAVYLCASSLRGSETDTQYFGPGTRLTVL.

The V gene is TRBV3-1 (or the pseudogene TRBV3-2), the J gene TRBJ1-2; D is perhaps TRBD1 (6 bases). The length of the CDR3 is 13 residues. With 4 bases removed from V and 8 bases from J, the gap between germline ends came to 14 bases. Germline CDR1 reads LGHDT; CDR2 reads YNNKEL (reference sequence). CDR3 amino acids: CASSLLGDIGYTF. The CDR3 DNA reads TGTGCCAGCAGCCTCCTCGGGGACATCGGCTACACCTTC.